A selection of T cell receptor beta chains follows, all from one sample in a study of T cell responses to AZD1222 COVID-19 vaccine. Assay: immunoSEQ multiplex PCR; the TCRdb copy retains only in-frame clones and omits some. This sample yields roughly 120,000 clones, of which 91% are seen a single time; roughly 5.7% belongs to the top ten. This specimen consisted of peripheral blood, obtained on day 0 of AZD1222 vaccination. The receptors here all came from an adult in good health. Each CDR3 is given with its conserved first and last residue. A D gene is named only where the DNA matches it firmly. Only some rows state a clone size, as once, few, many or a class for expanded clones.

DNA,CDR3,V,J,size,D
TGTGCCAGCAGGACGACTAGCTATGAGCAGTTCTTC,CASRTTSYEQFF,TRBV6-5,TRBJ2-1,once,TRBD2
TGTGCCAGCAGCTTAAGCCGGGTAGGGACAGATACGCAGTATTTT,CASSLSRVGTDTQYF,TRBV7-9,TRBJ2-3,few,NA
TGTGCCAGCAGCGTAGAGGGCAGTTTAGGGTACAATGAGCAGTTCTTC,CASSVEGSLGYNEQFF,TRBV9,TRBJ2-1,NA,NA
TGTGCCAGCAGCCAGGGTGGTCACTCAACTAATGAAAAACTGTTTTTT,CASSQGGHSTNEKLFF,TRBV3-1/TRBV3-2,TRBJ1-4,NA,NA
TGTGCCAGCAGACCGATTGGTTCCGGGGAGCTGTTTTTT,CASRPIGSGELFF,TRBV12-3/TRBV12-4,TRBJ2-2,NA,NA
TGTGCCAGCAGGGGACCCTTCCTCTCTGGAAACACCATATATTTT,CASRGPFLSGNTIYF,TRBV9,TRBJ1-3,NA,NA
TGTGCCAGCAGCGTATCCCGGGGTGCCCAAGAGACCCAGTACTTC,CASSVSRGAQETQYF,TRBV9,TRBJ2-5,NA,NA
TGCAGCGTTGACGGCTACACCTTC,CSVDGYTF,TRBV29-1,TRBJ1-2,once,NA
TGTGCCAGCCGTCTCGGGGGGGGCCCCCAAGATACGCAGTATTTT,CASRLGGGPQDTQYF,TRBV6-5,TRBJ2-3,NA,TRBD2
TGTGCCAGCAGCAGGGCAGTTGAAAAACTGTTTTTT,CASSRAVEKLFF,TRBV12-3/TRBV12-4,TRBJ1-4,NA,NA
TGTGCCAGCTTGGGGAGATCGATGAACACTGAAGCTTTCTTT,CASLGRSMNTEAFF,TRBV7-2,TRBJ1-1,NA,NA
TGTGCCAGCATCCCAGCTAGCGGGGGCACAGATACGCAGTATTTT,CASIPASGGTDTQYF,TRBV6-5,TRBJ2-3,NA,TRBD2
TGTGCCAGTAGTCTGTCACGTTCCTACGAGCAGTACTTC,CASSLSRSYEQYF,TRBV19,TRBJ2-7,NA,NA